The 8 T cell receptor beta chains below were found in one sample sequenced in a study of response to subunit inactivated influenza vaccine. TCRdb re-called the RT-PCR reads with MiXCR, one entry per CDR3 protein. The data contain 540,000 or so distinct CDR3 sequences, over 10% of them singletons. Sequencing used PBMCs from blood, obtained more than 35 days after vaccination. Every receptor here comes from a man over 45 who received an inactivated influenza vaccine.

This sequence joins TRBV30 and TRBJ2-6, with D hard to call. The CDR3 consists of 13 residues. CDR1 is GTSNPN, CDR2 SVGIG, per germline (reference sequence). Trimming took 5 bases from V and 0 from J, leaving 5 bases between them. In DNA, the CDR3 is TGTGCCTGGCGGAACTCTGGGGCCAACGTCCTGACTTTC. Residues: CAWRNSGANVLTF. Drawing the rest from reference TRBV30 and TRBJ2-6, the complete variable domain is SQTIHQWPATLVQPVGSPLSLECTVEGTSNPNLYWYRQAAGRGLQLLFYSVGIGQISSEVPQNLSASRPQDRQFILSSKKLLLSDSGFYLCAWRNSGANVLTFGAGSRLTVL.

The chain joins TRBV3-1 to TRBJ2-4; either TRBD1 or TRBD2 may supply D (5 bases each). This CDR3 has 16 amino acids. Germline CDR1 is LGHDT and CDR2 is YNNKEL (reference sequence). V was pared by 10 bases and J by 7 bases, with 26 bases between. Written as DNA, the CDR3 is TGTGCCACCTCCAAGCACGTCCCGGGGAGACAGAACATTCAGTACTTC. The encoded protein is CATSKHVPGRQNIQYF.

Only a few counts were recorded for this clonotype. The rearrangement uses TRBV20-1 and TRBJ1-5, with 7 bases matching TRBD1. Trimming at V came to 3 bases and at J to 3 bases, leaving 8 bases not matched to a gene. There are 15 residues in the CDR3. In germline, CDR1 is DFQATT, CDR2 SNEGSKA (reference sequence). This CDR3 reads CSARRQGVNNQPQHF. Written as DNA, the CDR3 is TGCAGTGCTAGGCGACAGGGAGTCAACAATCAGCCCCAGCATTTT.

This clonotype was detected a few times. The chain is built from TRBV9 and TRBJ2-1; a possible D gene is TRBD2 (6 bases). Trimming pared 0 bases from V and 0 bases from J, leaving 7 bases between. The CDR3 runs to 15 residues. The germline V gene encodes CDR1 SGDLS and CDR2 YYNGEE. CDR3 sequence (DNA): TGTGCCAGCAGCGTAGGCGGGGACTCCTACAATGAGCAGTTCTTC. Translation: CASSVGGDSYNEQFF.

The rearrangement links TRBV15 to TRBJ2-7; the D is unclear. V dropped 0 bases and J dropped 3 bases, with 6 bases sitting between them. This CDR3 comprises 13 residues. CDR1 is LNHNV and CDR2 is YYDKDF in the germline V gene (reference sequence). The CDR3 bases are TGTGCCACCAGCAGAGATAAGGACTACGAGCAGTACTTC. Translated, it gives CATSRDKDYEQYF.

This clonotype was observed at least ten times. V usage is TRBV4-3 and J usage is TRBJ1-2; 7 bases map to TRBD1. The V and J ends lost 3 bases and 8 bases, in that order; junction bases with no gene match: 6. Germline V CDR1 and CDR2: LGHNA, YSLEER. The CDR3 has 13 amino acids. DNA of the CDR3: TGCGCCAGCAGCCACACTACAGGGGCCGGCTACACCTTC. This translates into CASSHTTGAGYTF.

The chain carries TRBV5-1 and TRBJ2-5; 8 nucleotides match TRBD1. The V gene end was trimmed by 4 bases and the J gene end by 2 bases; junction bases not matched to a gene: 10. The germline gives CDR1 SGHRS, CDR2 YFSETQ. The CDR3 totals 16 residues. CDR3 DNA: TGCGCCAGCAGCCACAACCGGGACAGGATACAAGAGACCCAGTACTTC. It yields the protein CASSHNRDRIQETQYF.

The table lists this clonotype with many counts. This chain connects TRBV20-1 to TRBJ2-1; no clear D. Germline V gene lookup returns CDR1 DFQATT and CDR2 SNEGSKA (reference sequence). V lost 0 bases to trimming and J lost 5 bases, with 8 bases between them. The length of the CDR3 is 13 residues. The CDR3 loop reads CSARDSQNNEQFF. CDR3 sequence (DNA): TGCAGTGCTAGAGATAGCCAAAACAATGAGCAGTTCTTC.